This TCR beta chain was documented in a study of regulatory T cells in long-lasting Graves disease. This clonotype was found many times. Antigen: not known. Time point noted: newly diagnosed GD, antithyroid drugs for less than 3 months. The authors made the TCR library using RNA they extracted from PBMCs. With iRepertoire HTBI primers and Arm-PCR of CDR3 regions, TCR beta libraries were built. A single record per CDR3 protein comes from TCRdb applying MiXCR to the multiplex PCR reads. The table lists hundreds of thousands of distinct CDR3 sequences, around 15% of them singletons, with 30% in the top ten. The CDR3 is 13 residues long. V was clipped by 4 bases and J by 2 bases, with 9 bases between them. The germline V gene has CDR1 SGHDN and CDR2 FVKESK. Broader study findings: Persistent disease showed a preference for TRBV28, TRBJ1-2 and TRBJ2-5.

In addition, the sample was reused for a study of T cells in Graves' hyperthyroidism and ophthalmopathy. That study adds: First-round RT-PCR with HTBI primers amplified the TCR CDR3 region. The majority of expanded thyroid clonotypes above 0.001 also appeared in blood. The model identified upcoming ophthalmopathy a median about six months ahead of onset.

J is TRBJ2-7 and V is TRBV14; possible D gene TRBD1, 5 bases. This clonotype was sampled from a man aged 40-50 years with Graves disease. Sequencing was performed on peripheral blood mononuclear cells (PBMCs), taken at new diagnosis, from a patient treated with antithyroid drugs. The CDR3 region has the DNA TGTGCCAGCAGCCGAACGACAGCCTACGAGCAGTACTTC. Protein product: CASSRTTAYEQYF.